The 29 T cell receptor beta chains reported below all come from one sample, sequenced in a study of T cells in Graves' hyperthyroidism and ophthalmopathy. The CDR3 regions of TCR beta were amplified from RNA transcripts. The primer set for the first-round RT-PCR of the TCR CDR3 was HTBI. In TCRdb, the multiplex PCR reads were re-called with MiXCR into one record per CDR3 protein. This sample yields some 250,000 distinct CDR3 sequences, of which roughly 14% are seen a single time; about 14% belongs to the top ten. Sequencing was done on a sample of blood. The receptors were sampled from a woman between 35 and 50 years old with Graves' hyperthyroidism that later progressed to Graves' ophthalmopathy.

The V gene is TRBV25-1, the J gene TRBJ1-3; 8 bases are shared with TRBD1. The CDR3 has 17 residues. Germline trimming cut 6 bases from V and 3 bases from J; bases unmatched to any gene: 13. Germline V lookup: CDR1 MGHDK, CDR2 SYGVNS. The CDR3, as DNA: TGTGCCAGCAGGGCCCCGACAGGGGCAGTGCTTGGAAACACCATATATTTT. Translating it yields CASRAPTGAVLGNTIYF.

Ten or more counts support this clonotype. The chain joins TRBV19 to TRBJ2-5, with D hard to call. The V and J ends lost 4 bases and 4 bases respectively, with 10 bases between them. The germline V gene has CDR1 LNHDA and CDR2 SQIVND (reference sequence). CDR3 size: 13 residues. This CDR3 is CASSNSAAETQYF. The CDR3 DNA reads TGTGCCAGTAGTAATTCCGCGGCAGAGACCCAGTACTTC.

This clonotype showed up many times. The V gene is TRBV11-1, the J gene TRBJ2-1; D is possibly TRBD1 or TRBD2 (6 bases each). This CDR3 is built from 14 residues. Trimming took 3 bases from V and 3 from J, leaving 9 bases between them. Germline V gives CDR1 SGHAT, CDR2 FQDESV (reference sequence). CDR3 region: CASSLRGVYNEQFF. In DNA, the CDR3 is TGTGCCAGCAGCTTGAGGGGGGTCTACAATGAGCAGTTCTTC.

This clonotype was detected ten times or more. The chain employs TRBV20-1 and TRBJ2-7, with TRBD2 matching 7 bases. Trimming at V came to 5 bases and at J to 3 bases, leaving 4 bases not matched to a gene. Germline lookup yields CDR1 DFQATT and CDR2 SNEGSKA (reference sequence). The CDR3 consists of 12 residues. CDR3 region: CSASTSIYEQYF. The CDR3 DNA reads TGCAGTGCTTCGACTAGCATCTACGAGCAGTACTTC.

DNA of the CDR3: TGTGCCAGCAGTTTCGCGGAACTCTACAATGAGCAGTTCTTC. Translated: CASSFAELYNEQFF. The rearrangement links TRBV6-5 to TRBJ2-1; the D is unclear. Germline loops: CDR1 MNHEY, CDR2 SVGAGI. Trimming cost V 4 bases and J 3 bases, with 10 bases left between them. The CDR3 totals 14 residues.

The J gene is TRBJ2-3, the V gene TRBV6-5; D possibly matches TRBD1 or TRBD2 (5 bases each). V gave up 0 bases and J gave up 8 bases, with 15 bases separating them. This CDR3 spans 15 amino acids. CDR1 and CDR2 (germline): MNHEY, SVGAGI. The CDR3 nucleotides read TGTGCCAGCAGTTACTCTTCGGACAATCGGGGTACGCAGTATTTT. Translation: CASSYSSDNRGTQYF.

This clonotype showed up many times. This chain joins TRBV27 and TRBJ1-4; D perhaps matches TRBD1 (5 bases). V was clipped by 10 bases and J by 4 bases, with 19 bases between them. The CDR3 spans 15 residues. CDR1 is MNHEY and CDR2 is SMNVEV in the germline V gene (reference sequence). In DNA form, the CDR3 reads TGTGCCACGTCTCGGACTCCTGGGGGTAATGAAAAACTGTTTTTT. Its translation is CATSRTPGGNEKLFF.

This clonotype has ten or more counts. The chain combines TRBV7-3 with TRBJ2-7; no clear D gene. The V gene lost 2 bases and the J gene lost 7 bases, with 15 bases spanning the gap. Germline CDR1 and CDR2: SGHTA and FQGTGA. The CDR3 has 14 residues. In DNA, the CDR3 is TGTGCCAGCAGCTTACTTCCTACGTCGTTAGAGCAGTACTTC. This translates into CASSLLPTSLEQYF.

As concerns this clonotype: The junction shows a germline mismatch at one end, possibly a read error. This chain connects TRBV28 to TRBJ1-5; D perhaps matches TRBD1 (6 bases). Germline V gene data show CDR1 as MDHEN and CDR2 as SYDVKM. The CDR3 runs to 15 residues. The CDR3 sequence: CAGSWSWTGNQPQHF. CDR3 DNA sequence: TGTGCCGGCAGTTGGTCTTGGACAGGCAATCAGCCCCAGCATTTT.

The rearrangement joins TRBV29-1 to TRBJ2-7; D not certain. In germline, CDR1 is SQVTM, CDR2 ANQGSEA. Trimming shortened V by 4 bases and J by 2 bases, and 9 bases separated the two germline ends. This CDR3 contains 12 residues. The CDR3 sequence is CSVVKDTYEQYF. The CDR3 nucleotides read TGCAGCGTTGTAAAGGATACCTACGAGCAGTACTTC.

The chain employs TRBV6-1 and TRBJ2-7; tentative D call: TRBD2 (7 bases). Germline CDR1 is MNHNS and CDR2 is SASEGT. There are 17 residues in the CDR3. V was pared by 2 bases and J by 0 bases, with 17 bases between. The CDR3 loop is CASSERRGGDSSYEQYF. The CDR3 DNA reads TGTGCCAGCAGTGAAAGGAGAGGGGGGGATAGCTCCTACGAGCAGTACTTC.

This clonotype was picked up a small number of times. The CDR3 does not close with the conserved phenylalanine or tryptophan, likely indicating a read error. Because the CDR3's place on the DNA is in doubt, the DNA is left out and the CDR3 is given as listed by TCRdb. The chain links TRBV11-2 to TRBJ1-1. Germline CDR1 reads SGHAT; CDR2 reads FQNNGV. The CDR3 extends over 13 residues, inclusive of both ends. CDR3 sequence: CASSSGLDTEGFV.

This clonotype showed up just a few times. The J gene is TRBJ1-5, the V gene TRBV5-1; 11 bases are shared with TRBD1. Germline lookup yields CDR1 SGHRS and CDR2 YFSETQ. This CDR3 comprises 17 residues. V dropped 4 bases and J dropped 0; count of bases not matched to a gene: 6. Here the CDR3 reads CASSPGTGGYSNQPQHF. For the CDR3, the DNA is TGCGCCAGCAGCCCCGGGACAGGGGGATATAGCAATCAGCCCCAGCATTTT.

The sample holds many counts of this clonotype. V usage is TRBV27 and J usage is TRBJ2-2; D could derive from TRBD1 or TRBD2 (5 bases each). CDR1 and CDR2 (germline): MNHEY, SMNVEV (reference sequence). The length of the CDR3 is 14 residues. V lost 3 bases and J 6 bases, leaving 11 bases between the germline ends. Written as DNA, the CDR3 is TGTGCCAGCAGTTTCTCTCGGGGCTCCGGGGAGCTGTTTTTT. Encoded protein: CASSFSRGSGELFF.

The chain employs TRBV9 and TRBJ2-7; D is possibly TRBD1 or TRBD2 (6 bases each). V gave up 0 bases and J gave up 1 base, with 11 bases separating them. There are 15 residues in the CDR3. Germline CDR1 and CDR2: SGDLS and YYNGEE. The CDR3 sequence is CASSVAPGASYEQYF. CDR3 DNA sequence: TGTGCCAGCAGCGTAGCTCCGGGGGCATCCTACGAGCAGTACTTC.

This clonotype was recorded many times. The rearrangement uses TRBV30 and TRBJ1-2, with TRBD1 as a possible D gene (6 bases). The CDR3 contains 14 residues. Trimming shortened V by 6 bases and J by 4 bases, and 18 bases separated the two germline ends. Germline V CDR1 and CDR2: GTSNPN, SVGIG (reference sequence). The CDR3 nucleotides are TGTGCCTGCCCTAAGGGGGGGGTATCCTATGGCTACACCTTC. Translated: CACPKGGVSYGYTF.

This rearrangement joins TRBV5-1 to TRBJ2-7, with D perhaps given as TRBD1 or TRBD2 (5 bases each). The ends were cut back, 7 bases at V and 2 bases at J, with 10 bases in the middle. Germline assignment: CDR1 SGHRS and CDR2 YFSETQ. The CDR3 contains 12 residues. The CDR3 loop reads CASRDVTYEQYF. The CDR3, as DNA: TGCGCCAGCCGGGACGTTACCTACGAGCAGTACTTC.

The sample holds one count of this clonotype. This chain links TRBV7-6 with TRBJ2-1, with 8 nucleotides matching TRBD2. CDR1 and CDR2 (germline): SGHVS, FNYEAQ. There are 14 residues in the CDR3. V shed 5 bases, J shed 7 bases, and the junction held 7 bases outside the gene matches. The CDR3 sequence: CASSGREGQNEQFF. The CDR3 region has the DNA TGTGCCAGCAGCGGCCGGGAGGGCCAAAATGAGCAGTTCTTC.

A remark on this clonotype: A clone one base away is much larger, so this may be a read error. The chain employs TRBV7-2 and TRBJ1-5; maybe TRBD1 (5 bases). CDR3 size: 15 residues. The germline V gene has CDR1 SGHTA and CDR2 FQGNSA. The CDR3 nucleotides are TGTGCCGGCAGGTCCGGGGCAAGTAGCAATCAGCCCCAGCATTTT. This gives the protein CAGRSGASSNQPQHF. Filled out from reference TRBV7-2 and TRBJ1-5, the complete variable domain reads GAGVSQSPSNKVTEKGKDVELRCDPISGHTALYWYRQSLGQGLEFLIYFQGNSAPDKSGLPSDRFSAERTGGSVSTLTIQRTQQEDSAVYLCAGRSGASSNQPQHFGDGTRLSIL.

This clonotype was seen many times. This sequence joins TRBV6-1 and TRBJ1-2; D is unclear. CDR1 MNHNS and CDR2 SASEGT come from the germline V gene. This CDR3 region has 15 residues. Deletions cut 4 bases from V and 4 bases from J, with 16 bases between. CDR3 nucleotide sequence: TGTGCCAGCAGTGTTTTTCCCTGTTGCTTCTATGGCTACACCTTC. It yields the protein CASSVFPCCFYGYTF.

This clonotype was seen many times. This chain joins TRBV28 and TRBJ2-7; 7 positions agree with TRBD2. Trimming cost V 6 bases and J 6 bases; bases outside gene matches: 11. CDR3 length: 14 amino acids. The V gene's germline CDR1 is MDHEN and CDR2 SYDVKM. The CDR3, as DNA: TGTGCCAGCAGCCCCGGGACTAAGGTGATCGAGCAGTACTTC. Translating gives CASSPGTKVIEQYF.

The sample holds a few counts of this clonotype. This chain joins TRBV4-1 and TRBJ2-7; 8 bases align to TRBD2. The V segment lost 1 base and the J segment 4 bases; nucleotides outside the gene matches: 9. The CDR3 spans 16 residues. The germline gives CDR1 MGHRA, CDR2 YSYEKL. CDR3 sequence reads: CASSQVGGRSPYEQYF. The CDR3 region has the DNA TGCGCCAGCAGCCAAGTAGGCGGGAGGTCACCTTACGAGCAGTACTTC.

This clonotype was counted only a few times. The CDR3 spells CATGLLAGVQETQYF. The CDR3 nucleotides read TGTGCCACCGGACTACTAGCGGGGGTGCAAGAGACCCAGTACTTC. This chain connects TRBV24-1 to TRBJ2-5; TRBD2 matches 11 bases. CDR1 is KGHDR and CDR2 is SFDVKD in the germline V gene. Unmatched junction bases numbered 7, after V lost 9 bases and J lost 2 bases. This CDR3 spans 15 amino acids.

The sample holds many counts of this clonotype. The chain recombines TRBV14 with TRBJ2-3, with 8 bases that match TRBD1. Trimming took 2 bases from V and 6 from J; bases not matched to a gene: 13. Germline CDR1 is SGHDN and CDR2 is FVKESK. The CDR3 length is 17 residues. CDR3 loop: CASSQRQGLFSHDTQYF. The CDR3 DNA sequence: TGTGCCAGCAGCCAAAGACAGGGGCTTTTCTCGCATGATACGCAGTATTTT.

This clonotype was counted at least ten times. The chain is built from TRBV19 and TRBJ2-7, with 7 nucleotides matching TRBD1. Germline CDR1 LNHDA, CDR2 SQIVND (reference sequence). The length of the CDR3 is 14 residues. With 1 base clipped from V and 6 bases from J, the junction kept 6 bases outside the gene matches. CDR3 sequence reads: CASSIGSTGTEQYF. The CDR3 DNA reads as TGTGCCAGTAGTATAGGGTCGACAGGGACCGAGCAGTACTTC.

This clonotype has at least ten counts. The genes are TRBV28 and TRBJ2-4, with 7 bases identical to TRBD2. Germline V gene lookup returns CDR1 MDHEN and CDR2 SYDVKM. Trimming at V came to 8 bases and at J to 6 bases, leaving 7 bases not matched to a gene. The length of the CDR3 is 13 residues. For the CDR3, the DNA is TGTGCCAGCGGACGGGAGGCGGGAAACATTCAGTACTTC. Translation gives CASGREAGNIQYF.

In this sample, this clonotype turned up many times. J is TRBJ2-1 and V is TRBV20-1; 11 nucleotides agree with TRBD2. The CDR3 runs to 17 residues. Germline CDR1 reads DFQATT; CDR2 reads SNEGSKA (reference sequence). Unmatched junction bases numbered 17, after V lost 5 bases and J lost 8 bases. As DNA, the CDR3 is TGCAGTGCTTCACTACCCTTTAGCGGGAGGGCCAGGGATGAGCAGTTCTTC. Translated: CSASLPFSGRARDEQFF.

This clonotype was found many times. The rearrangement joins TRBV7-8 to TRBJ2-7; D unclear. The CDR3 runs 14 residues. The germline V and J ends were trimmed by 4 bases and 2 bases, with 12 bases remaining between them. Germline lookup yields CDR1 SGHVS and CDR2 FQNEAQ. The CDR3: CASSSLGKPYEQYF. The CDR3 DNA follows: TGTGCCAGCAGCTCCCTTGGGAAACCCTACGAGCAGTACTTC.

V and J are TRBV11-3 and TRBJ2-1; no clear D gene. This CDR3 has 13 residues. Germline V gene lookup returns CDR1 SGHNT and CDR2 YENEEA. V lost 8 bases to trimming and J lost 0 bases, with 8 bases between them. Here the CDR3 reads CASALSSYNEQFF. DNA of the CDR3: TGTGCCAGCGCGTTAAGCTCCTACAATGAGCAGTTCTTC.